These 18 T cell receptor beta chains were sequenced from one sample in a study of T cell responses to AZD1222 COVID-19 vaccine. Here immunoSEQ multiplex PCR was the method, and the copy in TCRdb shows in-frame clones only, minus some. The repertoire includes 150,000 to 200,000 clones, approximately 94% of them detected once, and over 7.5% sits in the top ten. The specimen comprised peripheral blood, sampled on day 0 of AZD1222 vaccination. The receptors derive from an adult in good health.

The V call is TRBV27, the J call TRBJ1-3; maybe TRBD1 (5 bases). V gave up 3 bases and J gave up 4 bases, with 10 bases separating them. Germline V gene data show CDR1 as MNHEY and CDR2 as SMNVEV (reference sequence). This CDR3 region has 14 residues. The CDR3 region is CASSFSGPGNTIYF. The CDR3 DNA reads as TGTGCCAGCAGTTTCTCAGGGCCGGGAAACACCATATATTTT.

This chain's CDR3 is CASSLGLATGELFF. DNA for the CDR3: TGTGCCAGCAGCTTAGGACTAGCCACCGGGGAGCTGTTTTTT. The chain joins TRBV11-3 to TRBJ2-2, with TRBD2 matching 7 bases. The CDR3 is 14 residues long. V gave up 1 base and J gave up 4 bases; unmatched junction bases: 0. Germline CDR1 and CDR2: SGHNT and YENEEA.

The chain joins TRBV28 to TRBJ1-1; 10 bases agree with TRBD1. Germline assignment: CDR1 MDHEN and CDR2 SYDVKM. The CDR3 consists of 17 residues. The V segment lost 3 bases and the J segment 6 bases; nucleotides outside the gene matches: 13. CDR3 nucleotides: TGTGCCAGCAGTTTTGACCCCCGGACAGGGGGGATGGCTGAAGCTTTCTTT. Encoded protein: CASSFDPRTGGMAEAFF.

The V call is TRBV19, the J call TRBJ1-1; D might be TRBD1 (5 bases). The CDR3 sequence is 15 residues long. V lost 11 bases to trimming and J lost 4 bases, with 23 bases between them. CDR1 is LNHDA, CDR2 SQIVND, per germline (reference sequence). This chain's CDR3 is CACGAGKLLGTEAFF. The CDR3 region has the DNA TGTGCCTGCGGAGCAGGGAAACTACTCGGCACTGAAGCTTTCTTT.

V usage is TRBV10-3 and J usage is TRBJ1-1; D not certain. Trimming took off 5 bases at V and 7 bases at J, with 11 bases between the two ends. This CDR3 is 12 amino acids long. Germline V CDR1 and CDR2: ENHRY, SYGVKD. The CDR3 region has the DNA TGTGCCATCAGTTCACAGAACGGTGAAGCTTTCTTT. Protein sequence: CAISSQNGEAFF.

This chain joins TRBV18 and TRBJ2-1; 9 nucleotides agree with TRBD1. Germline trimming cut 2 bases from V and 3 bases from J; bases unmatched to any gene: 5. This CDR3 has 16 residues. The germline gives CDR1 KGHSH, CDR2 LQKENI. CDR3 in amino acids: CASSPSTGGFYNEQFF. As DNA, the CDR3 is TGTGCCAGCTCACCATCGACAGGGGGATTCTACAATGAGCAGTTCTTC.

This chain links TRBV29-1 with TRBJ1-6; 7 bases agree with TRBD1. There are 17 residues in the CDR3. Losses at the gene ends were 7 bases for V and 0 bases for J; bases not matched to a gene: 12. CDR1 and CDR2 (germline): SQVTM, ANQGSEA. As DNA, the CDR3 is TGCAGCGGAACTCTTACAGGGGAAAGCTCCTATAATTCACCCCTCCACTTT. This codes for CSGTLTGESSYNSPLHF.

This clone appeared a single time. The chain combines TRBV4-3 with TRBJ2-2, with 7 bases lining up with TRBD1. The CDR3 sequence is 14 residues long. J was trimmed by 6 bases and V by 6 bases; bases with no gene match: 7. The germline V gene has CDR1 LGHNA and CDR2 YSLEER. The DNA of the CDR3 is TGCGCCAGCAGGGTGACAGGGAGTGCCGGGGAGCTGTTTTTT. As protein: CASRVTGSAGELFF.

This chain joins TRBV9 and TRBJ2-5; tentatively, D is TRBD1 or TRBD2 (5 bases each). This CDR3 is built from 15 residues. V lost 0 bases and J lost 4, with 13 bases in between. Germline loops: CDR1 SGDLS, CDR2 YYNGEE. CDR3 protein: CASSVAWAGTETQYF. The CDR3 DNA reads TGTGCCAGCAGCGTAGCTTGGGCAGGGACAGAGACCCAGTACTTC.

The chain is built from TRBV27 and TRBJ2-7; D gene ambiguous. The CDR3 runs to 14 residues. V gave up 5 bases and J gave up 0 bases, with 11 bases separating them. From germline, CDR1 is MNHEY and CDR2 SMNVEV (reference sequence). DNA of the CDR3: TGTGCCAGCAGTATTAAACCGTACTCCTACGAGCAGTACTTC. This translates into CASSIKPYSYEQYF.

This chain uses TRBV6-5 with TRBJ1-2, with D possibly being TRBD1 (5 bases). The germline V gene has CDR1 MNHEY and CDR2 SVGAGI. The CDR3 totals 16 residues. V dropped 0 bases and J dropped 3 bases, with 14 bases sitting between them. The CDR3 DNA is TGTGCCAGCAGTTACTCGATGGCAGGGTTTGACTATGGCTACACCTTC. It specifies CASSYSMAGFDYGYTF.

The gene calls are TRBV6-2 or TRBV6-3 and TRBJ2-3; 8 nucleotides line up with TRBD2. The CDR3 is made up of 14 amino acids. V lost 5 bases, J lost 3 bases, and 4 bases stayed unmatched. Germline CDR1 and CDR2: MNHEY and SVGEGT. CDR3 amino acids: CASSPGLATDTQYF. The CDR3, as DNA: TGTGCCAGCAGTCCAGGACTAGCAACAGATACGCAGTATTTT.

CDR3 coding DNA: TGTGCCAGCAGTACGCCTACGGGACAGGGCGGCTACACCTTC. It translates to CASSTPTGQGGYTF. The rearrangement uses TRBV6-5 and TRBJ1-2; 9 nucleotides align to TRBD1. The ends lost 5 bases at V and 8 bases at J; junction bases unmatched: 9. CDR3 length: 14 amino acids. Germline V gene data show CDR1 as MNHEY and CDR2 as SVGAGI.

The chain is built from TRBV6-1 and TRBJ2-3; D not resolved. This CDR3 has 14 residues. Trimming pared 2 bases from V and 4 bases from J, leaving 10 bases between. Germline CDR1 is MNHNS and CDR2 is SASEGT. The CDR3 sequence is CASSERWRADTQYF. The CDR3, as DNA: TGTGCCAGCAGTGAACGATGGCGCGCAGATACGCAGTATTTT.

The V and J genes are TRBV27 and TRBJ2-5, with D perhaps TRBD1 or TRBD2 (5 bases each). The V end was cut by 3 bases, the J end by 5 bases, with 13 bases between. The CDR3 covers 14 residues. Germline CDR1 reads MNHEY; CDR2 reads SMNVEV (reference sequence). The CDR3 is CASSFGAPGETQYF. CDR3 nucleotides: TGTGCCAGCAGTTTTGGGGCCCCGGGGGAGACCCAGTACTTC.

This clone showed up just once. The chain joins TRBV19 to TRBJ1-1, with D possibly matching TRBD1 (5 bases). CDR1 and CDR2 from the germline V gene are LNHDA and SQIVND (reference sequence). The germline V and J ends were trimmed by 5 bases and 7 bases, with 11 bases remaining between them. The CDR3 extends over 12 amino acids. The DNA of the CDR3 is TGTGCCAGTAGTTCACGGACATTTGAAGCTTTCTTT. Encoded protein: CASSSRTFEAFF.

Here the CDR3 reads CASSMWTSGRTEQYF. CDR3 coding DNA: TGTGCCAGCAGCATGTGGACTAGCGGGAGGACCGAGCAGTACTTC. The chain uses TRBV5-4 and TRBJ2-7; 14 nucleotides align to TRBD2. Unmatched junction bases numbered 6, after V lost 4 bases and J lost 6 bases. CDR3 length: 15 amino acids. Germline V lookup: CDR1 SGHNT, CDR2 YYREEE (reference sequence).

The CDR3 region is CASSFQDREIGEAFF. The CDR3 DNA follows: TGTGCCAGCAGTTTCCAGGACAGGGAAATTGGTGAAGCTTTCTTT. The genes are TRBV28 and TRBJ1-1, with 8 bases aligning to TRBD1. J was trimmed by 7 bases and V by 3 bases; bases with no gene match: 10. Germline V lookup: CDR1 MDHEN, CDR2 SYDVKM. CDR3 length equals 15 residues.